Listed here is a single T cell receptor (beta chain). This clonotype appeared a few times. Its antigen is unknown. No much larger clone is present one base from it, and per-base qualities are unavailable. The CDR3 runs 12 residues from the cysteine to the phenylalanine. Just the 36-base CDR3 DNA is kept, in frame starting at base 1. At the junction V is shortened by 3 bases and J by 5 bases, with 7 bases in between. Taken from the germline V gene (reference sequence), the CDR1 and CDR2 loops are SEHNR and FQNEAQ. These data come from a study of post-analysis software for immune sequencing data (dated by TCRdb to between 2014 and 2017). Notes on the research overall: Relapsing-remitting, secondary progressive and progressive-relapsing multiple sclerosis were recorded as disease courses, and subtype annotation was lacking for some patients. A subset of samples was prepared in parallel using single-end sample barcoding, then pooled and co-amplified after Illumina adapter ligation. The patient repertoires were set against about 12 previously published healthy control repertoires from donors whose ages ranged from roughly 6 to 26 years. Beyond this particular receptor, the publication reports: The control group was slightly older than the multiple sclerosis patient group. When samples were clustered directly using the F measure, samples prepared in the same batch co-clustered strongly, which prompted a batch-effect correction. Normalized Chao1 diversity was significantly lower in multiple sclerosis patients than controls, suggesting substantial peripheral T-cell clonal expansion. Several TRBV segments, including TRBV5-6, TRBV5-1 and TRBV20-1, were significantly more frequent in patients than controls.

Library creation used PCR. These reads were obtained on an Illumina HiSeq 2500. To reduce PCR and sequencing biases, unique molecular identifiers were incorporated into the TCR beta cDNA libraries. Approximately 500,000 cDNA molecules were obtained per 1 to 10 million input T cells, so each molecule approximated one T cell. The same protocol used for the earlier healthy control dataset was applied to prepare and sequence the patient libraries. Within a given batch, samples were prepared together, multiplexed and sequenced on the same HiSeq lane. Per the original workflow: MIGEC handled the raw barcoded reads, throwing out single-read molecular identifier groups before consensus assembly and CDR3 extraction. Clonotype tables were post-analysed with VDJtools, and diversity was normalized by down-sampling all datasets to the smallest sample size. In repertoire overlap clustering, CDR3 amino acid sequences, but not nucleotide sequences, were matched to correct batch-related cross-sample contamination. The public reads were reanalyzed by TCRdb: fastp trimming at Q25, MiXCR alignment, in-frame beta chains only. Each entry merges the rows of one CDR3 protein and shows their most common DNA and genes. Clone size and V and J calls follow TCRdb, not the original study. The sample has roughly 410,000 distinct CDR3 sequences on record, roughly 38% of them singletons. Under 15% of the sample comes from the top ten.

TCR beta repertoires were profiled from peripheral blood of more than ten young patients with multiple sclerosis to demonstrate the VDJtools post-analysis software. The multiple sclerosis patients were children and adolescents between roughly 6 and 16 years of age. The source is a girl aged 10 to 17 with multiple sclerosis. This chain joins TRBV7-9 to TRBJ2-5, with the D gene call left open. The sequencing input was blood. In nucleotide form, the sequence is TGTGCCAGCAGCTTGGATGTCGAGACCCAGTACTTC. Translated, this is CASSLDVETQYF.